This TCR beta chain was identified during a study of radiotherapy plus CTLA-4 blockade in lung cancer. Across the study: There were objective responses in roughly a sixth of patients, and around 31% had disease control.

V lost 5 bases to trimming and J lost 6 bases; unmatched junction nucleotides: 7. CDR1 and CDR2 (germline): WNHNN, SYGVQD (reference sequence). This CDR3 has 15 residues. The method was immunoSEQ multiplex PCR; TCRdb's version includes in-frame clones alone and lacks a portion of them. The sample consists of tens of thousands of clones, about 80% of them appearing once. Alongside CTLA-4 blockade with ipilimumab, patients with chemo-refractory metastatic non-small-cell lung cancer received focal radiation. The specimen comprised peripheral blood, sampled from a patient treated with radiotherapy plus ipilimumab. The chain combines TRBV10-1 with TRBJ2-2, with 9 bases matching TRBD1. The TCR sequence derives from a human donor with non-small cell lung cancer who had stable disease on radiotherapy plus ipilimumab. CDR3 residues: CASSRGQGFPGELFF. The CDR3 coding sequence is TGCGCCAGCAGTCGGGGACAGGGTTTTCCCGGGGAGCTGTTTTTT.